This T cell receptor beta chain is drawn from a study of blood T cell repertoires in COVID-19 (dated by TCRdb to about 2020). A note on the overall study: Samples from collaborators originated in the United States, Italy and Spain and spanned both the acute and convalescent phases of COVID-19. The material from the prospective study consisted of cDNA or gDNA derived from T cells, B-cell-depleted T cells, or PBMCs. Subjects who had been exposed to COVID-19, were actively infected with it, or had recovered from it provided the deeply sampled blood TCRbeta repertoires that made up the dataset. The repertoires were released in a freely available public database meant as a resource for research on the immune response to SARS-CoV-2. The samples were drawn from the first 160 participants of the ongoing ImmuneRACE study and from 950 to 1,500 subjects provided by 6 global collaborators. The sample metadata nearly always contained a de-identified subject ID, COVID-19 status, age in years and sex. Where available, HLA class I and class II types were taken from metadata supplied by the sample provider and were not determined by assay-based typing.

Overall results and qualifications from the work: How much clinical and demographic metadata was included differed by source and by participant, and the metadata was provided uncurated.

As for this clone: Its specific antigen is unknown. No qualities accompany the bases; no much larger clone lies one base away.

TCRbeta CDR3 regions were amplified from genomic DNA using the immunoSEQ Assay, a bias-controlled multiplex PCR. For the original study's pipeline: The number of nucleated cells in each sample was estimated by amplification of reference gene primers within the assay. To quantify the absolute abundance of each unique TCRbeta CDR3 rearrangement, sequence reads were collapsed and filtered. For each sample, productive Simpson clonality was calculated as the square root of Simpson's diversity index over productive rearrangements. TCRdb took this table from immuneACCESS and kept in-frame rearrangements with V and J called. Such tables lack part of the clones; where checked against another copy, unresolved V genes explain under half of the gap, and the rest is unexplained. That table is the source of V, J and clone size, and D and trimming were worked out from the DNA. Counted in this sample were 70,000 to 100,000 clones; approximately 81% of them appeared once. The ten biggest clones cover about a sixth of the sample.

In the germline V gene, CDR1 corresponds to SGDLS and CDR2 to YYNGEE. The CDR3 measures 16 amino acids from cysteine to phenylalanine. The entry retains the CDR3 DNA only, 48 bases that are in frame from base 1. V lost 2 bases and J lost 8 bases, and the count of bases not matched to a germline gene is 9. Whole blood was collected in K2EDTA tubes by collaborating institutions according to the institutions' own protocols. For TCRbeta analysis, collaborators shipped samples as frozen whole blood, isolated PBMCs, or DNA extracted from either of those sample types. This chain is built from TRBV9 and TRBJ1-6; a stretch of 8 junction bases matches TRBD1. Sequencing was performed on peripheral blood. This receptor was taken from an elderly woman with acute or convalescent COVID-19. The CDR3 has the sequence CASSVLDRARDSPLHF. The DNA reads as follows: TGTGCCAGCAGCGTCTTGGACAGGGCTCGGGATTCACCCCTCCACTTT. With the portions outside the CDR3 filled from the reference TRBV9 and TRBJ1-6 genes, the complete variable region becomes DSGVTQTPKHLITATGQRVTLRCSPRSGDLSVYWYQQSLDQGLQFLIQYYNGEERAKGNILERFSAQQFPDLHSELNLSSLELGDSALYFCASSVLDRARDSPLHFGNGTRLTVT.